Shown below are 26 T cell receptor beta chains from a single sample sequenced in a study of spatial heterogeneity in lung cancer. TCRdb re-called the 5' RACE reads through MiXCR, storing one row per CDR3 protein. The repertoire includes over 1,000 distinct CDR3 sequences, roughly 13% of them detected once, and around 18% sits in the top ten. Broader study findings: Counts of expanded alpha and beta TCRs within tumors tracked the tumor nonsynonymous mutation count.

As for time point: sample taken at primary tumor resection. These receptors have no known antigen. The input for sequencing was lung tumor tissue, taken at surgery. Every receptor here comes from a male donor with early-stage non-small cell lung cancer.

This clonotype is large (0.1 to 1%) by share. This beta chain is off target for a library built for alpha chains, so its abundance means little. This chain connects TRBV18 to TRBJ1-1, with D maybe TRBD1 (5 bases). V was trimmed by 3 bases and J by 0 bases, leaving 11 bases between them. This CDR3 has 15 amino acids. Germline V CDR1 and CDR2: KGHSH, LQKENI. DNA for the CDR3: TGTGCCAGCTCACCCGGGAAGACAGTGAACACTGAAGCTTTCTTT. This gives the protein CASSPGKTVNTEAFF.

In its sample, this clonotype is large (0.1 to 1%). This beta chain was picked up by a library intended for alpha chains and is off target, so its count carries little meaning. The CDR3 loop is CASSRGVSSYNEQFF. The DNA for the CDR3 is TGTGCCAGCAGCCGGGGGGTCAGCTCCTACAATGAGCAGTTCTTC. V usage is TRBV3-1 and J usage is TRBJ2-1; D perhaps matches TRBD2 (6 bases). Germline V gene data show CDR1 as LGHDT and CDR2 as YNNKEL (reference sequence). The V end lost 4 bases, the J end lost 0 bases, and 10 bases lay between the germline ends. This CDR3 contains 15 residues.

This clonotype is medium-sized by share. This beta chain represents an off-target read in a library built for alpha chains; its size is of limited meaning. The rearrangement uses TRBV28 and TRBJ1-3, with unresolved D. This CDR3 has 16 amino acids. Germline-derived CDR1 and CDR2 are MDHEN and SYDVKM. V was trimmed by 3 bases and J by 3 bases, leaving 15 bases between them. The CDR3 is CASSLRPSSYGNTIYF. The CDR3 bases are TGTGCCAGCAGTTTGAGACCTTCCTCTTATGGAAACACCATATATTTT.

This clonotype showed up many times. This beta chain is off target for a library built for alpha chains, so its abundance means little. The CDR3 DNA follows: TGTGCCAGCAGTGTCGGGAACACCGGGGAGCTGTTTTTT. Translating gives CASSVGNTGELFF. This chain links TRBV2 with TRBJ2-2; D uncertain. V gave up 4 bases and J gave up 1 base, with 4 bases separating them. This CDR3 contains 13 residues. Germline V gene data show CDR1 as SNHLY and CDR2 as FYNNEI.

This clonotype ranks as hyperexpanded (1% or more). Since the library was made to target alpha chains, this beta chain is a stray read and its abundance is not meaningful. This chain links TRBV7-6 with TRBJ1-5; no firm D call. The length of the CDR3 is 14 residues. The V and J ends lost 1 base and 3 bases respectively, with 7 bases between them. Germline assignment: CDR1 SGHVS and CDR2 FNYEAQ. The DNA of the CDR3 is TGTGCCAGCAGCTTAGGGGGTTTCAATCAGCCCCAGCATTTT. It translates to CASSLGGFNQPQHF.

Sample share makes this clonotype medium-sized. This beta chain is off target for a library built for alpha chains, so its abundance means little. The chain links TRBV7-2 to TRBJ2-2; D uncertain. Germline-derived CDR1 and CDR2 are SGHTA and FQGNSA. V lost 6 bases to trimming and J lost 3 bases, with 14 bases between them. The CDR3 length is 15 residues. The CDR3 spells CASSPYRPDTGELFF. DNA of the CDR3: TGTGCCAGCAGTCCCTACAGACCCGACACCGGGGAGCTGTTTTTT.

This clonotype counts as large. This beta chain is an unintended read in a library built for alpha chains; its size means little. The chain recombines TRBV7-2 with TRBJ2-5; the match to TRBD2 covers 8 bases. The CDR3 is 14 amino acids. CDR1 and CDR2 from the germline V gene are SGHTA and FQGNSA. The trim removed 11 bases at V and 5 bases at J, leaving 13 bases unmatched. CDR3 amino acids: CASSVGGALETQYF. Here the CDR3 DNA reads TGTGCCTCCTCGGTCGGGGGGGCTCTGGAGACCCAGTACTTC.

At least ten counts were recorded for this clonotype. Within a library made for alpha chains, this beta chain is off target, and its count is uninformative. The chain couples TRBV7-2 to TRBJ1-3; D perhaps matches TRBD1 (5 bases). Germline V lookup: CDR1 SGHTA, CDR2 FQGNSA. V was shortened by 2 bases and J by 4 bases, with 15 bases between the two germline ends. The CDR3 is made up of 16 amino acids. The CDR3 bases are TGTGCCAGCAGCTTAAACCCTGGCAGGGCCGGAAACACCATATATTTT. It encodes CASSLNPGRAGNTIYF.

This clonotype is labeled large. With the library built for alpha chains, this beta chain is off target and its frequency is not meaningful. The genes are TRBV7-2 and TRBJ2-3; TRBD2 is a possible D gene (5 bases). CDR3 size: 16 residues. Germline values: CDR1 SGHTA, CDR2 FQGNSA. V was trimmed by 5 bases and J by 5 bases, leaving 20 bases between them. The CDR3: CASSPRTQGGGDTQYF. The CDR3 DNA sequence: TGTGCCAGCAGCCCGCGGACGCAAGGAGGAGGAGATACGCAGTATTTT.

About this clonotype: Because the library targeted alpha chains, this beta chain is an off-target read whose size means little. This chain joins TRBV6-1 and TRBJ2-3; D remains unclear. The CDR3 spans 11 residues. Germline V gives CDR1 MNHNS, CDR2 SASEGT. V lost 3 bases to trimming and J lost 6 bases, with 4 bases between them. The CDR3 nucleotides are TGTGCCAGCAGTGATTGGGATACGCAGTATTTT. It codes for CASSDWDTQYF.

Details on this clonotype: Because the library targeted alpha chains, this beta chain is an off-target read whose size means little. V usage is TRBV3-1 and J usage is TRBJ2-7; D perhaps matches TRBD1 (6 bases). V was trimmed by 0 bases and J by 3 bases, leaving 12 bases between them. The CDR3 is made up of 15 amino acids. Germline CDR1 reads LGHDT; CDR2 reads YNNKEL (reference sequence). CDR3 region: CASSQEYTGFYEQYF. The CDR3 region has the DNA TGTGCCAGCAGCCAAGAGTATACAGGGTTCTACGAGCAGTACTTC.

This clonotype is labeled medium-sized. The library was designed around alpha chains, so this beta chain is a stray read whose abundance carries little weight. This chain uses TRBV11-3 with TRBJ1-1; D is undetermined. V was trimmed by 2 bases and J by 1 base, leaving 5 bases between them. The CDR3 spans 13 residues. Germline V gene data show CDR1 as SGHNT and CDR2 as YENEEA. As DNA, the CDR3 is TGTGCCAGCAGCTTACATCCGAACACTGAAGCTTTCTTT. Translated: CASSLHPNTEAFF.

A remark on this clonotype: Since it is a stray read in a library aimed at alpha chains, this beta chain has a size that is not meaningful. The chain combines TRBV11-3 with TRBJ1-6; 8 nucleotides match TRBD1. Trimming took 2 bases from V and 7 from J; bases not matched to a gene: 10. The CDR3 has 17 residues. Looked up from germline, CDR1 is SGHNT and CDR2 is YENEEA. CDR3 DNA sequence: TGTGCCAGCAGCTTATTGCCGCAGGGGGCGGGAAATTCACCCCTCCACTTT. It is translated as CASSLLPQGAGNSPLHF.

In this sample, this clonotype is medium-sized. The library was prepared for alpha chains; this beta chain is a stray read, so its frequency means little. V gene TRBV10-2 combines with J gene TRBJ1-3; D gene ambiguous. With 0 bases removed from V and 2 bases from J, the gap between germline ends came to 8 bases. Looked up from germline, CDR1 is WSHSY and CDR2 is SAAADI. CDR3 size: 15 residues. The CDR3, as DNA: TGCGCCAGCAGTGAGTCGTCTACACCTGGAAACACCATATATTTT. Encoded protein: CASSESSTPGNTIYF.

This clonotype was picked up many times. This beta chain is off target for a library built for alpha chains, so its abundance means little. This chain uses TRBV6-2 or TRBV6-3 with TRBJ1-1; 8 nucleotides line up with TRBD1. The trim removed 5 bases at V and 0 bases at J, leaving 11 bases unmatched. This CDR3 spans 17 amino acids. Germline V gene data show CDR1 as MNHEY and CDR2 as SVGEGT. In DNA, the CDR3 is TGTGCCAGCAGTAACCCGGACAGGGCTTACATGAACACTGAAGCTTTCTTT. Translating gives CASSNPDRAYMNTEAFF.

By its share, this clonotype is medium-sized. The library was prepared for alpha chains; this beta chain is a stray read, so its frequency means little. J is TRBJ1-2 and V is TRBV28; no reliable D call. The CDR3 has 14 residues. Germline V gene lookup returns CDR1 MDHEN and CDR2 SYDVKM. V lost 2 bases and J lost 7, with 14 bases in between. CDR3 sequence reads: CASSLHSRVAGYTF. In DNA, the CDR3 is TGTGCCAGCAGTTTACACTCCCGAGTTGCTGGCTACACCTTC.

Many counts were recorded for this clonotype. This beta chain turned up in a library designed for alpha chains; as an off-target read, its abundance says little. This chain connects TRBV6-7 to TRBJ1-2, with D unresolved. TRBV6-7 is sorted into the ORF group, with uncertain function. The CDR3 contains 14 residues. Trimming cost V 7 bases and J 3 bases, with 15 bases left between them. CDR3 sequence (DNA): TGTGCCAGCAAAGTCGGCAGTATATACTATGGCTACACCTTC. Its protein product is CASKVGSIYYGYTF.

This clonotype appeared many times. This beta chain is an off-target read within a library intended for alpha chains, so its frequency means little. This chain connects TRBV29-1 to TRBJ2-3; 7 positions match TRBD2. V lost 4 bases, J lost 1 base, and 2 bases stayed unmatched. Germline CDR1 SQVTM, CDR2 ANQGSEA. There are 13 residues in the CDR3. CDR3 sequence: CSVAAGGTDTQYF. CDR3 DNA sequence: TGCAGCGTTGCGGCGGGAGGCACAGATACGCAGTATTTT.

This clonotype is labeled medium-sized (0.01 to 0.1%). The library was designed around alpha chains, so this beta chain is a stray read whose abundance carries little weight. The chain joins TRBV3-1 to TRBJ1-5; D may be TRBD1 (5 bases). The CDR3 totals 14 residues. Deletions cut 0 bases from V and 6 bases from J, with 9 bases between. Germline CDR1 LGHDT, CDR2 YNNKEL (reference sequence). In nucleotides, the CDR3 is TGTGCCAGCAGCCAAGATGGGGGTTTTCAGCCCCAGCATTTT. Translation: CASSQDGGFQPQHF.

Note on this clonotype: This beta chain was picked up by a library intended for alpha chains and is off target, so its count carries little meaning. J is TRBJ1-5 and V is TRBV12-3 or TRBV12-4, with TRBD1 as a possible D gene (5 bases). The length of the CDR3 is 13 residues. Trimming took 6 bases from V and 5 from J, leaving 11 bases between them. The CDR3 here is CASRAQGDQPQHF. DNA for the CDR3: TGTGCCAGCAGGGCCCAGGGTGATCAGCCCCAGCATTTT.

By share, this clonotype counts as medium-sized. This beta chain is an off-target read within a library intended for alpha chains, so its frequency means little. The chain is built from TRBV29-1 and TRBJ2-7; 8 nucleotides match TRBD2. The germline V gene encodes CDR1 SQVTM and CDR2 ANQGSEA. The CDR3 contains 12 residues. The trim removed 7 bases at V and 2 bases at J, leaving 4 bases unmatched. CDR3 residues: CSDGRGAYEQYV. CDR3 nucleotide sequence: TGCAGCGACGGGAGGGGGGCCTACGAGCAGTACGTC.

In its sample, this clonotype was seen many times. Little can be read into the size of this beta chain, an off-target read in a library designed for alpha chains. V is TRBV5-1 and J is TRBJ1-1, with 7 bases aligning to TRBD1. From germline, CDR1 is SGHRS and CDR2 YFSETQ. Losses at the gene ends were 1 base for V and 4 bases for J; bases not matched to a gene: 4. This CDR3 spans 14 amino acids. Here the CDR3 reads CASSLYRGGTEAFF. For the CDR3, the DNA is TGCGCCAGCAGCTTGTACAGGGGAGGCACTGAAGCTTTCTTT. Together with reference TRBV5-1 and TRBJ1-1, the CDR3 gives the full variable domain: KAGVTQTPRYLIKTRGQQVTLSCSPISGHRSVSWYQQTPGQGLQFLFEYFSETQRNKGNFPGRFSGRQFSNSRSEMNVSTLELGDSALYLCASSLYRGGTEAFFGQGTRLTVV.

This clonotype is termed medium-sized. For a library built for alpha chains, this beta chain is a stray read; little rests on its size. The chain has TRBV5-1 and TRBJ1-1; the D gene is possibly TRBD1 (5 bases). This CDR3 spans 14 amino acids. The ends were cut back, 7 bases at V and 5 bases at J, with 18 bases in the middle. CDR1 is SGHRS and CDR2 is YFSETQ in the germline V gene. CDR3 DNA: TGCGCCAGCTCCCCGGAGGGGCGGAAAACTGAAGCTTTCTTT. This gives the protein CASSPEGRKTEAFF.

Within the sample, this clonotype is large. The size of this beta chain means little, since it is a stray read in a library made for alpha chains. The chain has TRBV9 and TRBJ2-5; maybe TRBD2 (6 bases). CDR1 SGDLS and CDR2 YYNGEE come from the germline V gene. This CDR3 spans 15 amino acids. V was clipped by 2 bases and J by 0 bases, with 11 bases between them. CDR3 DNA sequence: TGTGCCAGCAGCGTTCGGGGGACGCACCAAGAGACCCAGTACTTC. Translated, it gives CASSVRGTHQETQYF.

This clonotype is termed medium-sized. Being off target in a library aimed at alpha chains, this beta chain has a size of little meaning. The gene calls are TRBV30 and TRBJ1-1, with D possibly TRBD1 on 6 matching bases. The CDR3 is 12 amino acids. The germline V gene has CDR1 GTSNPN and CDR2 SVGIG (reference sequence). Trimming cost V 5 bases and J 5 bases, with 12 bases left between them. CDR3 protein: CAWGTTGTEAFF. The CDR3, as DNA: TGTGCCTGGGGAACGACAGGAACTGAAGCTTTCTTT.

This clonotype is judged medium-sized. Because the library targeted alpha chains, this beta chain is an off-target read whose size means little. The rearrangement links TRBV3-1 to TRBJ1-1; the match to TRBD1 covers 7 bases. This CDR3 is built from 16 residues. The V gene end was trimmed by 0 bases and the J gene end by 5 bases; junction bases not matched to a gene: 9. Germline V CDR1 and CDR2: LGHDT, YNNKEL (reference sequence). The CDR3 here is CASSQEKGAFVTEAFF. DNA of the CDR3: TGTGCCAGCAGCCAAGAGAAGGGGGCGTTTGTGACTGAAGCTTTCTTT.